The clone carrying this T cell receptor beta chain was observed at least ten times. This entry comes from a study of neurological immune-mediated disorders. The method for making cDNA was 5'RACE, and it used 10-nucleotide random UMIs. TCRdb itself ran the 5' RACE reads through MiXCR, one entry per CDR3 protein. The sample shows about 18,000 distinct CDR3 sequences, 13% to 15% of them seen only once. V was clipped by 7 bases and J by 5 bases; unmatched bases: 8. There are 15 residues in the CDR3. The TCR sequence derives from a woman aged 60-75 years with HTLV-1-associated myelopathy (HAM/TSP). The V gene is TRBV12-3 or TRBV12-4, the J gene TRBJ2-2, with 9 bases fitting TRBD1. Material: CD4+ T cells from blood. The DNA for the CDR3 is TGTGCCAGCATCCGACAGGGGGTCGGTACCGGGGAGCTGTTTTTT. Protein: CASIRQGVGTGELFF.